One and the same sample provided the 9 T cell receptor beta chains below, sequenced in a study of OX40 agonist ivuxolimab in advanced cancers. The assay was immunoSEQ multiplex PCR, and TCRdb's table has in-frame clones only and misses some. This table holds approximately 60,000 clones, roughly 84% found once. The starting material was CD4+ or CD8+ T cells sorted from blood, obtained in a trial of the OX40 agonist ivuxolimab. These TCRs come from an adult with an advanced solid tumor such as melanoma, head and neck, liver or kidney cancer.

As DNA, the CDR3 is TGTGCCAGCAGACCAGGGGGCATTGGCTACGAGCAGTACTTC. Residues: CASRPGGIGYEQYF. The chain couples TRBV7-2 to TRBJ2-7, with TRBD1 identical over 8 bases. Germline V gives CDR1 SGHTA, CDR2 FQGNSA. The CDR3 consists of 14 residues. J lost 3 bases, V lost 6 bases, and 7 bases had no gene match. The full variable domain, completed using reference TRBV7-2 and TRBJ2-7, is GAGVSQSPSNKVTEKGKDVELRCDPISGHTALYWYRQSLGQGLEFLIYFQGNSAPDKSGLPSDRFSAERTGGSVSTLTIQRTQQEDSAVYLCASRPGGIGYEQYFGPGTRLTVT.

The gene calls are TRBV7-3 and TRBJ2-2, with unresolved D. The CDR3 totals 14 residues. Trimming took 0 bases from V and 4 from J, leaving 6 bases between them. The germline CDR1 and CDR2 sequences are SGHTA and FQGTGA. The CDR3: CASSLTGRTGELFF. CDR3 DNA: TGTGCCAGCAGCTTAACAGGGCGCACCGGGGAGCTGTTTTTT.

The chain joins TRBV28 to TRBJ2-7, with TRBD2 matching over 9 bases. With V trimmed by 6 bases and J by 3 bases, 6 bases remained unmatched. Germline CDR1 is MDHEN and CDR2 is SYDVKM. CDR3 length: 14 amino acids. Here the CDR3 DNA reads TGTGCCAGCAGGCCGACTAGCGGAATCTACGAGCAGTACTTC. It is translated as CASRPTSGIYEQYF.

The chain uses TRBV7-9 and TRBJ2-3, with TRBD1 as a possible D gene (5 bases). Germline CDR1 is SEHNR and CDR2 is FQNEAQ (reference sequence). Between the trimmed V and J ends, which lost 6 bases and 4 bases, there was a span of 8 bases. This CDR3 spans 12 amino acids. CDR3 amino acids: CASSLRADTQYF. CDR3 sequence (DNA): TGTGCCAGCAGTCTCAGGGCAGATACGCAGTATTTT.

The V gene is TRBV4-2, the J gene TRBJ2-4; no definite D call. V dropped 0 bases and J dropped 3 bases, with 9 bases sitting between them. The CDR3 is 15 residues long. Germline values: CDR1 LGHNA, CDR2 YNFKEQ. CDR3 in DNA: TGTGCCAGCAGCCAAGAAACAAGAGGCAAAAACATTCAGTACTTC. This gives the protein CASSQETRGKNIQYF.

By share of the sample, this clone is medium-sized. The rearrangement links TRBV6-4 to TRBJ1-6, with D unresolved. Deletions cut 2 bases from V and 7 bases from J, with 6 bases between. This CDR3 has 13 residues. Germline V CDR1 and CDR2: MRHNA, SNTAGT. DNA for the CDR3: TGTGCCAGCAGTGACAGCCAAAATTCACCCCTCCACTTT. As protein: CASSDSQNSPLHF.

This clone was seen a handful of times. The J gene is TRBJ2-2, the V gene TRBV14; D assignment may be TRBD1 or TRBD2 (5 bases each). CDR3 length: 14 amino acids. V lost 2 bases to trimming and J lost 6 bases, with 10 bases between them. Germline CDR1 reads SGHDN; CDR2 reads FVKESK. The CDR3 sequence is CASSQYLGAGELFF. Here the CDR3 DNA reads TGTGCCAGCAGCCAATATTTGGGGGCCGGGGAGCTGTTTTTT.

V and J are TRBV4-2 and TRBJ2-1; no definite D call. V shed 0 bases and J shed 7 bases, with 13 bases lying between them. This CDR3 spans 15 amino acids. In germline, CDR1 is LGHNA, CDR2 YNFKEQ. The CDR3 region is CASSQEGSLVNEQFF. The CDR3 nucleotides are TGTGCCAGCAGCCAAGAAGGCAGCTTAGTGAATGAGCAGTTCTTC.

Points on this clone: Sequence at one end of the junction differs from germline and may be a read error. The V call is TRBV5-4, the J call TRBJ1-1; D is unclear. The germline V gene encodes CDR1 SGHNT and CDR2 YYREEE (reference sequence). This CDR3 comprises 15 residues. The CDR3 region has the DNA TGCGCCAGCAGCCAAGATGGGTTGGGGAACACTGAAGCTTTCTTT. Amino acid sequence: CASSQDGLGNTEAFF.